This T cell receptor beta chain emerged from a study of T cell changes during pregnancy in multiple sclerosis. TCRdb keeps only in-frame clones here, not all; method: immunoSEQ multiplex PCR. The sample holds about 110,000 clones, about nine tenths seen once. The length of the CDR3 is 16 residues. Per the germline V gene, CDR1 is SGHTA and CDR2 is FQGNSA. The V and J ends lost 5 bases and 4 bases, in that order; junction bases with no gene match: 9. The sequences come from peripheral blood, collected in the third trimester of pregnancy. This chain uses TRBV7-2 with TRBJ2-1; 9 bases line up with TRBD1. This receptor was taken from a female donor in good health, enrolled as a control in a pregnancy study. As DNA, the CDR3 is TGTGCCAGCAGCAACACAGGGGGCACCGGTTACAATGAGCAGTTCTTC. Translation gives CASSNTGGTGYNEQFF.